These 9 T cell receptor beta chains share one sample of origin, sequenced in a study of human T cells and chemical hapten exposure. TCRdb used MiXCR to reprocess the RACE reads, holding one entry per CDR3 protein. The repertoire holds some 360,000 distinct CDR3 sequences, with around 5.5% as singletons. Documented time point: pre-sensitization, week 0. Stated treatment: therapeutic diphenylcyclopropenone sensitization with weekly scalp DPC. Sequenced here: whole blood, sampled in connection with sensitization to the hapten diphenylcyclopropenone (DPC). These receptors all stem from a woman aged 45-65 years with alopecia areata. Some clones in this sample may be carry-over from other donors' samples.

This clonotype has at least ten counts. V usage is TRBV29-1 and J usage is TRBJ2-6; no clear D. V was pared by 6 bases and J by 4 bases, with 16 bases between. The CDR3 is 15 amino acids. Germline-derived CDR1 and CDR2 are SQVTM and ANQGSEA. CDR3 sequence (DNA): TGCAGCGTCCAAGGACGCGAATCAGGGGCCAACGTCCTGACTTTC. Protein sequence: CSVQGRESGANVLTF.

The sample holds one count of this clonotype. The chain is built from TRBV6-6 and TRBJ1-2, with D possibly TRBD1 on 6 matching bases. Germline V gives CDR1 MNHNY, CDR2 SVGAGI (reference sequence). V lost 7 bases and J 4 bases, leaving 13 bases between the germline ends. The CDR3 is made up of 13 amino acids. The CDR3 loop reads CASTRTQGYGYTF. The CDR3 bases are TGTGCCAGCACCAGAACACAGGGCTATGGCTACACCTTC.

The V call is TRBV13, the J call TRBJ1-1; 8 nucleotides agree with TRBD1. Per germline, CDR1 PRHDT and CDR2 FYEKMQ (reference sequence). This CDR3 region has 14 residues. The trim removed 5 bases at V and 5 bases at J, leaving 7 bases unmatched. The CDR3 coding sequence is TGTGCCAGCAGCCCCCAGGGGGCAACGACTGAAGCTTTCTTT. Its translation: CASSPQGATTEAFF.

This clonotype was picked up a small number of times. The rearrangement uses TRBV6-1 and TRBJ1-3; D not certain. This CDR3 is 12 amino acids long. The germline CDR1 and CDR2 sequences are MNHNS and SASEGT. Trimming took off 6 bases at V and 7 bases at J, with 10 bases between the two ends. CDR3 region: CASRVRLNTIYF. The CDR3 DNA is TGTGCCAGCAGGGTTCGACTGAACACCATATATTTT.

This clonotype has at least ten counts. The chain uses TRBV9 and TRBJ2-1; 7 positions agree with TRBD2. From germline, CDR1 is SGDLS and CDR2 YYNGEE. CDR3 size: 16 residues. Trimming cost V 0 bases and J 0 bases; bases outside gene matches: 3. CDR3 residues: CASSVGAGSSYNEQFF. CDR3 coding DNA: TGTGCCAGCAGCGTAGGAGCGGGGAGCTCCTACAATGAGCAGTTCTTC. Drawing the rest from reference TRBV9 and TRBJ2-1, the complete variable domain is DSGVTQTPKHLITATGQRVTLRCSPRSGDLSVYWYQQSLDQGLQFLIQYYNGEERAKGNILERFSAQQFPDLHSELNLSSLELGDSALYFCASSVGAGSSYNEQFFGPGTRLTVL.

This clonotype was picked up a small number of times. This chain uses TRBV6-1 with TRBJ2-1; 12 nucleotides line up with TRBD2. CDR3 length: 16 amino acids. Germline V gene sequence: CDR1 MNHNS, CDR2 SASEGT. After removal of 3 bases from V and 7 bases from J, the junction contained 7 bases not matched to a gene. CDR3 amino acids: CASSEASGRARNEQFF. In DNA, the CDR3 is TGTGCCAGCAGTGAGGCTAGCGGGAGGGCAAGGAATGAGCAGTTCTTC.

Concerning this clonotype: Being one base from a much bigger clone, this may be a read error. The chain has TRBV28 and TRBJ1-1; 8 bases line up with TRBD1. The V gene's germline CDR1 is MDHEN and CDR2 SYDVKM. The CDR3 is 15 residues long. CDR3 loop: CDSSLRTGPNTEAFF. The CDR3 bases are TGTGACAGCAGTTTGAGGACAGGGCCGAACACTGAAGCTTTCTTT.

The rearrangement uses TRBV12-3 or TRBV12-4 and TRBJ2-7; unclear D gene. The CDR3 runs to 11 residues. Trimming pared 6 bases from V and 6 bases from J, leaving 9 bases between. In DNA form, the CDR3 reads TGTGCCAGCAGCCTACGTCTCGAGCAGTACTTC. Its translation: CASSLRLEQYF.

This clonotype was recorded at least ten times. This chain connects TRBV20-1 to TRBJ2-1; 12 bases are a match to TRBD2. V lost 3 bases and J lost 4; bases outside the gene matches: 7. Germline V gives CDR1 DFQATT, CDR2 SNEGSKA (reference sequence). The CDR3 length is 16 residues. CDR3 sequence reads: CSASIPSGRVYNEQFF. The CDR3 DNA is TGCAGTGCTAGTATACCTAGCGGGAGGGTATACAATGAGCAGTTCTTC.